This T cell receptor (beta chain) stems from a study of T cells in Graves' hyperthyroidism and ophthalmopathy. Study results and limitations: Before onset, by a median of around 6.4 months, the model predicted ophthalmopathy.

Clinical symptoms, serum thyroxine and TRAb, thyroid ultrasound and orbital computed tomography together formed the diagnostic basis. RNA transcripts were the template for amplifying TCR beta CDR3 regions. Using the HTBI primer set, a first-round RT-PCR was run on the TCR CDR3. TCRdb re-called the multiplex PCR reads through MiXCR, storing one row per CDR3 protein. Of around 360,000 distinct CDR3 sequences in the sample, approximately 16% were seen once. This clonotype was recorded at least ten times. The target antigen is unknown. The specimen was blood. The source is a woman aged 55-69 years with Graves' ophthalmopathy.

CDR3 coding DNA: TGCAGCGTTGATTTGTGGGGGTCAGATACGCAGTATTTT. The encoded protein is CSVDLWGSDTQYF. The chain links TRBV29-1 to TRBJ2-3; the D gene could be TRBD1 or TRBD2 (5 bases each). The CDR3 length is 13 residues. Germline V gene sequence: CDR1 SQVTM, CDR2 ANQGSEA. V lost 3 bases and J lost 4, with 11 bases in between.